The 19 T cell receptor beta chains in this list originate from one sample, sequenced in a study of blood T cell repertoires in COVID-19. The method was immunoSEQ multiplex PCR; TCRdb's version includes in-frame clones alone and lacks a portion of them. Among approximately 38,000 clones listed, more than 75% were seen once. Sequenced: peripheral blood. Source of these receptors: a middle-aged man with active or convalescent COVID-19.

The V call is TRBV7-9, the J call TRBJ2-5; D is perhaps TRBD2 (6 bases). The CDR3 is made up of 13 amino acids. V lost 3 bases and J 4 bases, leaving 9 bases between the germline ends. Per the germline V gene, CDR1 is SEHNR and CDR2 is FQNEAQ (reference sequence). The CDR3: CASSLGGRETQYF. The CDR3 DNA is TGTGCCAGCAGCTTGGGGGGAAGAGAGACCCAGTACTTC.

V usage is TRBV6-5 and J usage is TRBJ2-3; a possible D gene is TRBD1 (5 bases). V shed 11 bases and J shed 4 bases, with 22 bases lying between them. Germline CDR1 and CDR2: MNHEY and SVGAGI. The CDR3 covers 15 residues. The CDR3 spells CAPKAQAFCADTQYF. Written as DNA, the CDR3 is TGTGCCCCCAAGGCACAGGCTTTTTGCGCAGATACGCAGTATTTT.

The rearrangement uses TRBV3-1 (or the pseudogene TRBV3-2) and TRBJ2-5, with D uncertain. V was shortened by 2 bases and J by 3 bases, with 7 bases between the two germline ends. The CDR3 contains 13 residues. Germline CDR1 LGHDT, CDR2 YNNKEL (reference sequence). The CDR3 is CASSQSIEETQYF. The CDR3 DNA sequence: TGTGCCAGCAGCCAATCGATAGAAGAGACCCAGTACTTC.

The chain has TRBV19 and TRBJ1-1, with 9 nucleotides matching TRBD1. The CDR3 is made up of 14 amino acids. In germline, CDR1 is LNHDA, CDR2 SQIVND (reference sequence). Trimming at V came to 6 bases and at J to 4 bases, leaving 6 bases not matched to a gene. CDR3 in DNA: TGTGCCAGTAGGACCACAGGGGGCCGCACTGAAGCTTTCTTT. It is translated as CASRTTGGRTEAFF.

This clone showed up just a few times. V gene TRBV28 combines with J gene TRBJ2-2; TRBD2 aligns across 11 bases. V lost 6 bases and J lost 1; bases outside the gene matches: 4. Germline V lookup: CDR1 MDHEN, CDR2 SYDVKM. The CDR3 extends over 16 amino acids. The CDR3 sequence is CASRTLAGGNTGELFF. CDR3 nucleotide sequence: TGTGCCAGCAGGACTCTAGCGGGAGGGAACACCGGGGAGCTGTTTTTT. Supplemented by reference TRBV28 and TRBJ2-2, the full variable domain reads DVKVTQSSRYLVKRTGEKVFLECVQDMDHENMFWYRQDPGLGLRLIYFSYDVKMKEKGDIPEGYSVSREKKERFSLILESASTNQTSMYLCASRTLAGGNTGELFFGEGSRLTVL.

The chain carries TRBV28 and TRBJ1-3; a weak D match, TRBD1 (5 bases). From germline, CDR1 is MDHEN and CDR2 SYDVKM. CDR3 length equals 16 residues. Trimming left V 2 bases short and J 0 bases short, with 11 bases between. For the CDR3, the DNA is TGTGCCAGCAGTTTACTACAGGTTGACTCTGGAAACACCATATATTTT. Its translation is CASSLLQVDSGNTIYF.

J is TRBJ1-5 and V is TRBV5-4; 9 bases are a match to TRBD1. The V segment lost 5 bases and the J segment 2 bases; nucleotides outside the gene matches: 8. This CDR3 is built from 16 residues. Germline values: CDR1 SGHNT, CDR2 YYREEE (reference sequence). CDR3 DNA: TGTGCCAGCAGTGACGGGACAGGGTTGGGCAATCAGCCCCAGCATTTT. This sequence encodes CASSDGTGLGNQPQHF.

The V and J genes are TRBV6-4 and TRBJ1-5; no firm D call. Trimming removed 5 bases at V and 6 bases at J, with 14 bases between. This CDR3 is 14 amino acids long. Germline-derived CDR1 and CDR2 are MRHNA and SNTAGT. The DNA for the CDR3 is TGTGCCAGCAGTACAGTTGCTGGGAGTCAGCCCCAGCATTTT. This translates into CASSTVAGSQPQHF.

The chain uses TRBV11-2 and TRBJ2-2, with a possible D match to TRBD1 (5 bases). Germline CDR1 and CDR2: SGHAT and FQNNGV. V lost 1 base to trimming and J lost 7 bases, with 7 bases between them. The CDR3 is 13 amino acids. The CDR3 is CASSLVQGGELFF. DNA for the CDR3: TGTGCCAGCAGCTTAGTCCAGGGCGGGGAGCTGTTTTTT. Full variable domain (rest looked up from reference TRBV11-2 and TRBJ2-2): EAGVAQSPRYKIIEKRQSVAFWCNPISGHATLYWYQQILGQGPKLLIQFQNNGVVDDSQLPKDRFSAERLKGVDSTLKIQPAKLEDSAVYLCASSLVQGGELFFGEGSRLTVL.

This rearrangement joins TRBV9 to TRBJ2-1; TRBD2 is a possible D gene (5 bases). Trimming left V 0 bases short and J 3 bases short, with 7 bases between. This CDR3 region has 14 residues. CDR1 is SGDLS, CDR2 YYNGEE, per germline. CDR3 region: CASSVGGSYNEQFF. The CDR3 region has the DNA TGTGCCAGCAGCGTAGGAGGGAGCTACAATGAGCAGTTCTTC. Using reference TRBV9 and TRBJ2-1 for the parts outside the CDR3, the full variable domain is DSGVTQTPKHLITATGQRVTLRCSPRSGDLSVYWYQQSLDQGLQFLIQYYNGEERAKGNILERFSAQQFPDLHSELNLSSLELGDSALYFCASSVGGSYNEQFFGPGTRLTVL.

The chain uses TRBV7-2 and TRBJ2-3; TRBD2 matches 8 bases. Trimming at V came to 5 bases and at J to 4 bases, leaving 5 bases not matched to a gene. CDR1 is SGHTA and CDR2 is FQGNSA in the germline V gene. The CDR3 runs 14 residues. CDR3 residues: CASSRGLEADTQYF. CDR3 sequence (DNA): TGTGCCAGCAGCCGGGGACTAGAAGCAGATACGCAGTATTTT.

The chain couples TRBV3-1 (or the pseudogene TRBV3-2) to TRBJ2-2, with 10 bases identical to TRBD2. V shed 4 bases, J shed 2 bases, and the junction held 1 base outside the gene matches. The germline CDR1 and CDR2 sequences are LGHDT and YNNKEL (reference sequence). The CDR3 has 15 amino acids. CDR3 loop: CASSLAGGNTGELFF. The CDR3 nucleotides are TGTGCCAGCAGCCTAGCGGGAGGCAACACCGGGGAGCTGTTTTTT.

The CDR3 DNA sequence: TGTGCCAGCAGCTTAGGTCAGGGGGTTTTATCTAGCATTCAGTACTTC. This translates into CASSLGQGVLSSIQYF. The chain joins TRBV7-2 to TRBJ2-4; TRBD1 matches at 7 bases. V shed 1 base and J 9 bases; nucleotides not matched to a gene: 12. The CDR3 is 16 amino acids. Looked up from germline, CDR1 is SGHTA and CDR2 is FQGNSA. The full variable domain, completed using reference TRBV7-2 and TRBJ2-4, is GAGVSQSPSNKVTEKGKDVELRCDPISGHTALYWYRQSLGQGLEFLIYFQGNSAPDKSGLPSDRFSAERTGGSVSTLTIQRTQQEDSAVYLCASSLGQGVLSSIQYFGAGTRLSVL.

The gene calls are TRBV6-5 and TRBJ1-2; possible D gene TRBD1, 6 bases. The CDR3 sequence is 11 residues long. V was trimmed by 7 bases and J by 7 bases, leaving 10 bases between them. Germline V CDR1 and CDR2: MNHEY, SVGAGI. The CDR3 is CASKRGGGYTF. The CDR3 nucleotides are TGTGCCAGCAAGAGGGGGGGTGGCTACACCTTC.

The genes are TRBV12-3 or TRBV12-4 and TRBJ1-1, with 7 nucleotides matching TRBD1. V gave up 6 bases and J gave up 6 bases; unmatched junction bases: 7. This CDR3 contains 13 residues. CDR3 bases: TGTGCCAGCAGCCCCGGGACAGTTCCTGAAGCTTTCTTT. It is translated as CASSPGTVPEAFF.

The rearrangement uses TRBV5-6 and TRBJ1-4, with D tentatively TRBD1 (6 bases). Germline-derived CDR1 and CDR2 are SGHDT and YYEEEE. Trimming removed 4 bases from V and 3 bases from J, with 13 bases in between. The CDR3 is 15 amino acids. The CDR3 coding sequence is TGTGCCAGCAGCCCCGCGACAGGAGCTAATGAAAAACTGTTTTTT. Its protein is CASSPATGANEKLFF.

There are a few counts of this clone. The chain uses TRBV28 and TRBJ1-5; 8 nucleotides agree with TRBD1. The CDR3 loop spans 15 amino acids. Germline trimming cut 4 bases from V and 5 bases from J; bases unmatched to any gene: 7. Germline loops: CDR1 MDHEN, CDR2 SYDVKM. CDR3 nucleotide sequence: TGTGCCAGCAGTTCGTCCGGGACAGGTTATCAGCCCCAGCATTTT. Encoded protein: CASSSSGTGYQPQHF.

This chain connects TRBV27 to TRBJ2-5; possible D gene TRBD1, 6 bases. Trimming removed 2 bases at V and 2 bases at J, with 9 bases between. CDR3 length: 14 residues. Germline V gene sequence: CDR1 MNHEY, CDR2 SMNVEV (reference sequence). CDR3 DNA sequence: TGTGCCAGCAGTTTAGGCGGACAGCAAGAGACCCAGTACTTC. Amino acid sequence: CASSLGGQQETQYF.

V and J are TRBV7-3 and TRBJ2-1; 7 bases map to TRBD1. There are 15 residues in the CDR3. Trimming took 5 bases from V and 7 from J; bases not matched to a gene: 11. Germline V gene sequence: CDR1 SGHTA, CDR2 FQGTGA. The CDR3 region has the DNA TGTGCCAGCAGCCAAAGCAGGGGGAGAGGAAATGAGCAGTTCTTC. It encodes CASSQSRGRGNEQFF.